Only a few counts were recorded for the clone carrying this T cell receptor (beta chain). The sample originates from a study of blood T cell repertoires in COVID-19. About the research overall: Researchers got acute and convalescent COVID-19 samples from the United States, Italy and Spain. T cells, B-cell-depleted T cells, or PBMCs supplied cDNA or gDNA.

In the source study's methods: Estimated nucleated cell counts came from reference gene primer amplification. Method: immunoSEQ multiplex PCR; TCRdb's copy keeps in-frame clones and lacks some. The V and J calls and the clone size are those of that table, but D and trimming were determined from the DNA. The profile shows 75,000 to 100,000 clones, around 88% of them singletons. The CDR3 loop spans 13 amino acids. CDR1 and CDR2 (germline): MNHNY, SVGAGI (reference sequence). J was trimmed by 4 bases and V by 5 bases; bases with no gene match: 5. The source material was peripheral blood. The TCR sequence derives from an elderly man with acute or convalescent COVID-19. This rearrangement joins TRBV6-6 to TRBJ2-7; 7 bases are shared with TRBD1. The CDR3 DNA reads TGTGCCAGCAGTCTACGACAGGGATACGAGCAGTACTTC. It codes for CASSLRQGYEQYF.